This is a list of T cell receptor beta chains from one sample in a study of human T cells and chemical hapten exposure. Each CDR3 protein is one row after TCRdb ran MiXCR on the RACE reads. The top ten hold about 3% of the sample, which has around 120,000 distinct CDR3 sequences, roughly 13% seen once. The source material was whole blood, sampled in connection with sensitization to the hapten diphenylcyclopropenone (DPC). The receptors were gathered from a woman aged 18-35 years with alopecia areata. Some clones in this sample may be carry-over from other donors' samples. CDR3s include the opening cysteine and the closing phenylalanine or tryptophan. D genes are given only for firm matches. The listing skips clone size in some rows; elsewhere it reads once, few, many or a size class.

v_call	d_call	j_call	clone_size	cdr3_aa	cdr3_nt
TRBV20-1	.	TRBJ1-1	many	CSARTAMKTEAFF	TGCAGTGCTAGGACAGCTATGAAAACTGAAGCTTTCTTT
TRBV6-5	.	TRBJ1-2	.	CASSYTGSSYGYTF	TGTGCCAGCAGTTACACGGGGAGTAGCTATGGCTACACCTTC
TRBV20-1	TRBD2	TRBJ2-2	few	CSALRASGRESNTGELFF	TGCAGTGCCCTTAGGGCTAGCGGGCGAGAATCGAACACCGGGGAGCTGTTTTTT
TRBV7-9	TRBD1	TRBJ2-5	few	CASSHRTGEVETQYF	TGTGCCAGCAGCCACCGGACAGGGGAGGTCGAGACCCAGTACTTC
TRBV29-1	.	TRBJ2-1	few	CSVRGARDEQFF	TGCAGCGTTAGGGGGGCGAGGGATGAGCAGTTCTTC
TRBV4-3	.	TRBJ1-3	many	CASSQDGGGVGNTIYF	TGCGCCAGCAGCCAAGATGGAGGAGGGGTTGGAAACACCATATATTTT
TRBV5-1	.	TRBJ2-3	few	CASSLESTFTDTQYF	TGCGCCAGCAGCTTGGAATCTACCTTCACAGATACGCAGTATTTT
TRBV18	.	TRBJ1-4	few	CASSPGADPTNEKLFF	TGTGCCAGCTCACCTGGTGCGGACCCAACTAATGAAAAACTGTTTTTT
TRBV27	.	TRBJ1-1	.	CASSLNTRATEAFF	TGTGCCAGCAGTTTAAATACTAGGGCGACTGAAGCTTTCTTT
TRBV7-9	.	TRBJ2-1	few	CASSLVLGIYNEQFF	TGTGCCAGCAGCTTGGTCCTAGGGATCTACAATGAGCAGTTCTTC
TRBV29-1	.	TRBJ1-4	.	CSVGALNEKLFF	TGCAGCGTTGGGGCCTTAAATGAAAAACTGTTTTTT
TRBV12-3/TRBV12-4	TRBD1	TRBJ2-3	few	CASSFRTGPDTQYF	TGTGCCAGCAGTTTCCGGACAGGGCCAGATACGCAGTATTTT
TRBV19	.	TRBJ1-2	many	CASSIPGRGNYGYTF	TGTGCCAGTAGTATTCCGGGGCGCGGTAACTATGGCTACACCTTC
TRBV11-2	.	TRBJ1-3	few	CASSLDFAGNTIYF	TGTGCCAGCAGCTTAGATTTCGCGGGGAACACCATATATTTT
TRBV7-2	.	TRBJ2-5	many	CASTPGSGTQYF	TGTGCCAGCACCCCCGGTTCGGGGACCCAGTACTTC
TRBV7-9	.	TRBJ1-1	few	CASNGPFEAFF	TGTGCCAGCAACGGGCCGTTTGAAGCTTTCTTT
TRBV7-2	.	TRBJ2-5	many	CASSLAGGPETQYF	TGTGCCAGCAGCTTAGCGGGGGGGCCAGAGACCCAGTACTTC
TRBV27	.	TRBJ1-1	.	CASSSNDMFAEAFF	TGTGCCAGCAGTTCCAACGACATGTTTGCTGAAGCTTTCTTT
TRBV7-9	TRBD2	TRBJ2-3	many	CASSPRLAGPTDTQYF	TGTGCCAGCAGCCCCCGACTAGCGGGGCCGACAGATACGCAGTATTTT
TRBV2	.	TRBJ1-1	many	CASSVLGEGTEAFF	TGTGCCAGCAGTGTTTTGGGGGAGGGGACTGAAGCTTTCTTT
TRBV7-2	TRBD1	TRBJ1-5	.	CASSPPGQLNQPQHF	TGTGCCAGCTCACCCCCGGGACAGTTAAATCAGCCCCAGCATTTT
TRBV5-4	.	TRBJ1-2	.	CASSLAARGGFGYTF	TGTGCCAGCAGCTTGGCGGCACGGGGAGGGTTTGGCTACACCTTC
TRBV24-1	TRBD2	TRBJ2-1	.	CATSEPSGGKGEQFF	TGTGCCACCAGTGAACCTAGCGGGGGAAAGGGTGAGCAGTTCTTC
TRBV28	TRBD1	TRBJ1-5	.	CASSLLGQGIYSNQPQHF	TGTGCCAGCAGTTTATTGGGACAGGGGATTTATAGCAATCAGCCCCAGCATTTT
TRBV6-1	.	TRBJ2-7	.	CASSEAARGYEQYF	TGTGCCAGCAGTGAAGCCGCCCGGGGGTACGAGCAGTACTTC
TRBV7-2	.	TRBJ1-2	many	CASRLDREYGYTF	TGTGCCAGCAGGCTAGACCGAGAATATGGCTACACCTTC
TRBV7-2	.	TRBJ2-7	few	CASSPAQALSSYEQYF	TGTGCCAGCAGCCCCGCGCAAGCACTAAGCTCCTACGAGCAGTACTTC
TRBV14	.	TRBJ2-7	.	CASSQDRRLSEQYF	TGTGCCAGCAGCCAAGATAGAAGGTTAAGCGAGCAGTACTTC
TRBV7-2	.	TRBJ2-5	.	CASSLELREETQYF	TGTGCCAGCAGCTTAGAGTTGCGGGAAGAGACCCAGTACTTC
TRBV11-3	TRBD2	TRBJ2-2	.	CASSLPGTSETGELFF	TGTGCCAGCAGCTTACCCGGGACTAGTGAAACCGGGGAGCTGTTTTTT
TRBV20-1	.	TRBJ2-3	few	CSASPPTTDTQYF	TGCAGTGCTAGTCCCCCTACCACAGATACGCAGTATTTT
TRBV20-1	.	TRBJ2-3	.	CSATSADTQYF	TGCAGTGCTACTAGCGCAGATACGCAGTATTTT
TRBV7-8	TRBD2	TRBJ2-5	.	CASSTRLAGDQETQYF	TGTGCCAGCAGCACTCGACTAGCGGGGGACCAAGAGACCCAGTACTTC
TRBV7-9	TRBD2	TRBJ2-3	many	CASSLELGLGHTDTQYF	TGTGCCAGCAGCTTGGAGCTGGGACTAGGTCACACAGATACGCAGTATTTT
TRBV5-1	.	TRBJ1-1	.	CASRPVELNTEAFF	TGCGCCAGCAGGCCAGTTGAGTTGAACACTGAAGCTTTCTTT
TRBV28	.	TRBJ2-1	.	CASSWGVYNEQFF	TGTGCCAGCAGTTGGGGGGTTTACAATGAGCAGTTCTTC
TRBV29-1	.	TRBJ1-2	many	CSVGRGPQNYGYTF	TGCAGCGTTGGGCGGGGACCGCAAAACTATGGCTACACCTTC
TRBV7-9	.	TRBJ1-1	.	CAVGPWNTEAFF	TGTGCCGTAGGACCGTGGAACACTGAAGCTTTCTTT
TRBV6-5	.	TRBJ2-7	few	CASRVRDFGEQYF	TGTGCCAGCAGGGTCCGGGACTTCGGGGAGCAGTACTTC